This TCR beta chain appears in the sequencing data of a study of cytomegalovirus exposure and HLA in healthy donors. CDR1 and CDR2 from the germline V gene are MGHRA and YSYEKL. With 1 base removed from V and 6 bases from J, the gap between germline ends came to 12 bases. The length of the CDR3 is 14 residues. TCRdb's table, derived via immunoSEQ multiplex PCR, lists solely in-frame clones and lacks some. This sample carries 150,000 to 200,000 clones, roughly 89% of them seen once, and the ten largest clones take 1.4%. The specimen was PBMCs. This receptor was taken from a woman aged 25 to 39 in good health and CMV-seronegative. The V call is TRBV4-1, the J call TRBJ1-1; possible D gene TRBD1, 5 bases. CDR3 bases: TGCGCCAGCAGCCAAGTGGGCTCAGGGCCTGAAGCTTTCTTT. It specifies CASSQVGSGPEAFF.